The source of this TCR beta chain is a study of blood T cell repertoires in COVID-19. Study as a whole: The United States, Italy and Spain supplied acute and convalescent COVID-19 samples. The analysed material was cDNA or gDNA that came from T cells, B-cell-depleted T cells, or PBMCs.

In the original analysis: The authors estimated nucleated cell counts from reference gene primer amplification. Assay: immunoSEQ multiplex PCR; the TCRdb copy retains only in-frame clones and omits some. V and J calls and clone size are copied from that table; D and trimming were computed from the DNA. The sample includes around 270,000 clones, 84% of them seen just once. CDR3 size: 13 residues. V dropped 5 bases and J dropped 0 bases, with 7 bases sitting between them. Germline-derived CDR1 and CDR2 are SGHTA and FQGNSA. The specimen sequenced was peripheral blood. This sequence joins TRBV7-2 and TRBJ1-2, with D perhaps matching TRBD1 (6 bases). The sequence derives from a woman aged 40-49 years who had recovered from COVID-19. CDR3: CASSRQANYGYTF. The CDR3 bases are TGTGCCAGCAGCCGACAGGCTAACTATGGCTACACCTTC.